These 5 T cell receptor beta chains originate from one sample sequenced in a study of shared clonotypes between healthy human individuals. Sequencing used immunoSEQ multiplex PCR; TCRdb keeps in-frame clones, though not all of them. The table records 1,100,000 or so clones, 75% to 80% of them present only once. Sequencing input: memory CD4+ T cells from PBMCs. Subset meaning: CD45RA-negative fraction. Receptors were obtained from a man between 18 and 35 years old in good health. Some clones in this sample may be carry-over from other donors' samples.

This chain joins TRBV4-1 and TRBJ2-1; D is perhaps TRBD1 or TRBD2 (5 bases each). CDR1 MGHRA and CDR2 YSYEKL come from the germline V gene. The CDR3 is 17 residues long. Trimming cost V 2 bases and J 5 bases, with 19 bases left between them. In nucleotides, the CDR3 is TGCGCCAGCAGCCAACCCACCGGGACCGTTATAAACAATGAGCAGTTCTTC. It is translated as CASSQPTGTVINNEQFF.

The V call is TRBV6-4, the J call TRBJ2-6; 8 bases map to TRBD1. Losses at the gene ends were 2 bases for V and 1 base for J; bases not matched to a gene: 7. The CDR3 is made up of 18 amino acids. Germline V gene data show CDR1 as MRHNA and CDR2 as SNTAGT. Here the CDR3 DNA reads TGTGCCAGCAGTGACACCTGGACAGGGAAGTCTGGGGCCAACGTCCTGACTTTC. As protein: CASSDTWTGKSGANVLTF.

J is TRBJ1-4 and V is TRBV6-5; the D is unclear. Germline CDR1 and CDR2: MNHEY and SVGAGI. The V and J ends lost 2 bases and 8 bases respectively, with 9 bases between them. This CDR3 is built from 13 residues. The CDR3 protein is CASSYASREKLFF. Here the CDR3 DNA reads TGTGCCAGCAGTTACGCGTCGAGGGAAAAACTGTTTTTT.

This rearrangement joins TRBV28 to TRBJ1-4; D is ambiguous. Germline loops: CDR1 MDHEN, CDR2 SYDVKM. The V gene lost 5 bases and the J gene lost 0 bases, with 7 bases spanning the gap. There are 14 residues in the CDR3. The CDR3 is CASSGGSTNEKLFF. The CDR3, as DNA: TGTGCCAGCAGTGGAGGGTCAACTAATGAAAAACTGTTTTTT.

This sequence joins TRBV28 and TRBJ2-3; D perhaps matches TRBD1 (6 bases). Between the trimmed V and J ends, which lost 8 bases and 2 bases, there was a span of 11 bases. CDR1 is MDHEN and CDR2 is SYDVKM in the germline V gene. The CDR3 extends over 13 amino acids. The DNA for the CDR3 is TGTGCCAGCCGGACAGACAACACAGATACGCAGTATTTT. This encodes CASRTDNTDTQYF.